These T cell receptor beta chains were read from a single sample in a study of T cell repertoires in cytomegalovirus infection. From the reads, TCRdb called clonotypes with MiXCR, one entry per CDR3 protein. Of nearly 700,000 distinct CDR3 sequences in the sample, 30% to 35% are singletons; the top ten hold about 20%. No antigen has been assigned to these receptors. Source: cultured PBMCs, taken from culture after CMV antigen stimulation. Receptors were obtained from a human donor in good health (CMV status not recorded). Some clones in this sample may be carry-over from other donors' samples. The CDR3 runs from the conserved cysteine through the conserved F or W. D genes are given only for firm matches. Clone size, where shown, is once, few, many, or a class for clones that have expanded.

NA | TRBJ2-1 | TRBV20-1 | few | TGCAGTGCTAGATCTAGGACGGATTCAAGTAACGATGAGCAGTTCTTC | CSARSRTDSSNDEQFF
NA | TRBJ2-7 | TRBV2 | NA | TGTGCCAGCAGTGAAAATAGGGGGGTAAACTACGAGCAGTACTTC | CASSENRGVNYEQYF
NA | TRBJ2-3 | TRBV7-9 | NA | TGTGCCAGCTCCCGCTTTTCGACGGACCGCACAGATACGCAGTATTTT | CASSRFSTDRTDTQYF
NA | TRBJ1-6 | TRBV4-2 | NA | TGTGCCAGCAGCACTCAACCTCAGGGGCCCCATTCACCCCTCCACTTT | CASSTQPQGPHSPLHF
NA | TRBJ1-1 | TRBV7-2 | many | TGTGCCAGCAGCTTCGAAGGACGGGGCACTGAAGCTTTCTTT | CASSFEGRGTEAFF
NA | TRBJ2-3 | TRBV19 | NA | TGTGCCAGTAGTATGGGAGGCCAGACTATCTCAGATACGCAGTATTTT | CASSMGGQTISDTQYF
NA | TRBJ2-5 | TRBV7-2 | many | TGTGCCAGCAGCTGGGGACTGCAGGGAGAGACCCAGTACTTC | CASSWGLQGETQYF
NA | TRBJ1-2 | TRBV19 | NA | TGTGCCAGTAGTATAGGGGACATTCGTAACTATGGCTACACCTTC | CASSIGDIRNYGYTF
NA | TRBJ2-3 | TRBV7-2 | NA | TGTGCCACCTCAGTTGGGCGGACAGATACGCAGTATTTT | CATSVGRTDTQYF
NA | TRBJ1-2 | TRBV28 | NA | TGTGCCAGCAGTTTATGGCGGGGGTGGTCGGCGGAGGCTGGCTACACCTTC | CASSLWRGWSAEAGYTF
TRBD1 | TRBJ1-1 | TRBV2 | NA | TGTGCCAGCAGAGAAAAGTACAGACAGGGTGACACTGAAGCTTTCTTT | CASREKYRQGDTEAFF
NA | TRBJ1-1 | TRBV5-1 | NA | TGCGCCAGCAGCAAACGGACACTGAACACTGAAGCTTTCTTT | CASSKRTLNTEAFF
NA | TRBJ2-1 | TRBV19 | NA | TGTGCCAGTAGTATAGAGCGGGGGCTGACCTACAATGAGCAGTTCTTC | CASSIERGLTYNEQFF
TRBD1 | TRBJ2-1 | TRBV7-8 | few | TGTGCCAGCAGCCCGCGACAGGGTGGTGAGCAGTTCTTC | CASSPRQGGEQFF
NA | TRBJ1-2 | TRBV5-4 | NA | TGTGCCAGCAGCCTAGGGACACTAGCTAACTATGGCTACACCTTC | CASSLGTLANYGYTF
TRBD2 | TRBJ2-7 | TRBV6-6 | few | TGTGCCAGCAGCCTGGGGCTAGCGGGAGATCCCTACGAGCAGTACTTC | CASSLGLAGDPYEQYF
NA | TRBJ2-3 | TRBV6-1 | NA | TGTGCCAGCAGTGAAGCGTGGCCCCCGGGCCAGGGGATTTTCACAGATACGCAGTATTTT | CASSEAWPPGQGIFTDTQYF
NA | TRBJ1-5 | TRBV6-5 | NA | TGTGCCAGCAGTCCAGAGGCAGGCAACAGCAATCAGCCCCAGCATTTT | CASSPEAGNSNQPQHF
NA | TRBJ1-3 | TRBV30 | NA | TGTGCCTGGAGCGCGACTGGAAACACCATATATTTT | CAWSATGNTIYF
TRBD2 | TRBJ2-3 | TRBV7-6 | few | TGTGCCAGCGGCGTACCGGGGGGGCAGGTAGATACGCAGTATTTT | CASGVPGGQVDTQYF
NA | TRBJ2-3 | TRBV20-1 | NA | TGCAGTGCTAGAGACCCCCACCGTTACACAGATACGCAGTATTTT | CSARDPHRYTDTQYF
TRBD2 | TRBJ2-1 | TRBV6-1 | NA | TGTGCCAGCAGTTACCCCTTCGGGAGGACATACTACAATGAGCAGTTCTTC | CASSYPFGRTYYNEQFF
TRBD1 | TRBJ2-7 | TRBV4-1 | NA | TGCGCCAGCAGCCAAGCGACAGGGGCGAAAGCCGAGCAGTACTTC | CASSQATGAKAEQYF
TRBD2 | TRBJ2-4 | TRBV28 | few | TGTGCCAGCAGTCCCCCGGGGGGAACGGGGAACATTCAGTACTTC | CASSPPGGTGNIQYF
NA | TRBJ1-6 | TRBV4-1 | NA | TGCGCCAGCAGCCAAGCTGGGAGGATGGCTTCACCCCTCCACTTT | CASSQAGRMASPLHF
NA | TRBJ2-1 | TRBV7-6 | few | TGTGCCAGCAGCTTAGTTACGGTCTCCTACAATGAGCAGTTCTTC | CASSLVTVSYNEQFF
NA | TRBJ2-3 | TRBV7-2 | many | TGTGCCAGCAGCACCTCAAGCACAGATACGCAGTATTTT | CASSTSSTDTQYF
TRBD1 | TRBJ2-7 | TRBV24-1 | NA | TGTGCCACCAGCACCCGGGACAGCGACTACGAGCAGTACTTC | CATSTRDSDYEQYF
TRBD1 | TRBJ1-1 | TRBV7-4 | NA | TGTGCCAGCAGTCTTTGGGACAGGAACACTGAAGCTTTCTTT | CASSLWDRNTEAFF
NA | TRBJ1-3 | TRBV7-9 | few | TGTGCCAGACAAACAACCTCTGGAAACACCATATATTTT | CARQTTSGNTIYF
NA | TRBJ1-2 | TRBV7-8 | many | TGTGCCAGCAGCCCCGGGGCGGTCTATGGCTACACCTTC | CASSPGAVYGYTF
NA | TRBJ2-7 | TRBV7-2 | many | TGTGCCAGCAGTGATAGTAGTAGCGAGCAGTACTTC | CASSDSSSEQYF
NA | TRBJ2-1 | TRBV6-2/TRBV6-3 | NA | TGTGCCAGCCATAGACAGGGAGGCAATGAGCAGTTCTTC | CASHRQGGNEQFF
TRBD1 | TRBJ1-2 | TRBV5-6 | NA | TGTGCCAGCAGCTTGGACAGGGGTTACGACTATGGCTACACCTTC | CASSLDRGYDYGYTF
NA | TRBJ2-5 | TRBV2 | NA | TGTGCCAGCGGTGGGGTGCAGGAGACCCAGTACTTC | CASGGVQETQYF
NA | TRBJ2-3 | TRBV11-2 | few | TGTGCCAGCAGCCCGGACAGAGACAGCACAGATACGCAGTATTTT | CASSPDRDSTDTQYF
NA | TRBJ1-5 | TRBV7-2 | many | TGTGCCAGCAGCTTAGCAGTTACGAGCAATCAGCCCCAGCATTTT | CASSLAVTSNQPQHF
NA | TRBJ1-1 | TRBV4-1 | NA | TGCGCCAGCAGCCAAGACCCAGGGACAACGACTGAAGCTTTCTTT | CASSQDPGTTTEAFF
TRBD2 | TRBJ2-5 | TRBV6-2/TRBV6-3 | NA | TGTGCCAGCAGTACCGGACTAGCGGGAGCAGAGACCCAGTACTTC | CASSTGLAGAETQYF
TRBD1 | TRBJ2-7 | TRBV12-3/TRBV12-4 | few | TGTGCCAGCAGTAGGCCCCCGGGACAGGGGACGTACGAGCAGTACTTC | CASSRPPGQGTYEQYF
NA | TRBJ2-7 | TRBV7-8 | many | TGTGCCAGCAGCTTAGGGGAGGCCAGCCCGTACTTC | CASSLGEASPYF
NA | TRBJ1-3 | TRBV12-3/TRBV12-4 | NA | TGTGCCAGCAGGCGCACTAGTGTCTCTGGAAACACCATATATTTT | CASRRTSVSGNTIYF
TRBD1 | TRBJ1-4 | TRBV10-3 | NA | TGTGCCATCAGTGAAGGGGGCAGGGCGGGTAATGAAAAACTGTTTTTT | CAISEGGRAGNEKLFF
NA | TRBJ2-1 | TRBV12-5 | NA | TGTGCTAGTGGTTTGGTACTGGGGGAGAGCTCCTACAATGAGCAGTTCTTC | CASGLVLGESSYNEQFF
NA | TRBJ1-1 | TRBV20-1 | NA | TGCACCGTTGGGGGGGGGTCTGAAGCTTTCTTT | CTVGGGSEAFF
TRBD2 | TRBJ2-7 | TRBV20-1 | NA | TGCAGTGCTAGTAATCCGACTAGCGGGAGCGCCGAGCAGTACTTC | CSASNPTSGSAEQYF
TRBD2 | TRBJ2-1 | TRBV11-2 | NA | TGTGCCAGCAGCTCGTCGGGCCTAGCGGGAGTGAATGAGCAGTTCTTC | CASSSSGLAGVNEQFF
TRBD2 | TRBJ2-7 | TRBV5-4 | NA | TGTGCCAGCAGCCCAGGGACTAGCGGGAGGGCCTTCGAGCAGTACTTC | CASSPGTSGRAFEQYF
NA | TRBJ1-2 | TRBV7-9 | NA | TGTGCCAGCAGCTCAACTCAGGGGTTGCACTACACCTTC | CASSSTQGLHYTF
TRBD1 | TRBJ2-5 | TRBV28 | NA | TGTGCCAGCAGTTTCTACAGGGGGCAGGGCCAAGAGACCCAGTACTTC | CASSFYRGQGQETQYF
NA | TRBJ1-4 | TRBV7-2 | NA | TGTGCCAGCAGCCCTCCGGCTAGTAAGGGTTGGGAAAAACTGTTTTTT | CASSPPASKGWEKLFF
TRBD2 | TRBJ2-3 | TRBV6-8 | NA | TGTGCCAGCAGCGTTAGCGGGAGGACTAGCACAGATACGCAGTATTTT | CASSVSGRTSTDTQYF
TRBD2 | TRBJ2-1 | TRBV20-1 | NA | TGCAGTGCCCCCTTTCAGCTAGCGGGGGTGGGTGAGCAGTTCTTC | CSAPFQLAGVGEQFF
NA | TRBJ2-5 | TRBV19 | NA | TGTGCCAGTAGTATAAAAGGTTGGAGGGCCCAAGAGACCCAGTACTTC | CASSIKGWRAQETQYF